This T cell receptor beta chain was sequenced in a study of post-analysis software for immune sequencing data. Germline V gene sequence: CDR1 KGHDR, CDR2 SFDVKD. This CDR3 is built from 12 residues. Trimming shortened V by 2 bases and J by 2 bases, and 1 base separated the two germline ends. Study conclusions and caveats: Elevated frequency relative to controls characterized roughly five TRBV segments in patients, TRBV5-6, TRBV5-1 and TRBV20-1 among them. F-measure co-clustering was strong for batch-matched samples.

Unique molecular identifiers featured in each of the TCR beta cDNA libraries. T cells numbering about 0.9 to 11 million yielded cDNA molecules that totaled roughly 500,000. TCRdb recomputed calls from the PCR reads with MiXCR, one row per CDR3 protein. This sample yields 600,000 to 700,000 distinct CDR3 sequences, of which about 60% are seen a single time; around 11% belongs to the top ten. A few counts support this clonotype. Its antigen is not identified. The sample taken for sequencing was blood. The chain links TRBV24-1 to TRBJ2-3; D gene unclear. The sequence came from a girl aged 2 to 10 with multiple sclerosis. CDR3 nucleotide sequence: TGTGCCACCAGTGATTACACAGATACGCAGTATTTT. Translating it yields CATSDYTDTQYF.